This T cell receptor beta chain derives from a study of T cell responses to AZD1222 COVID-19 vaccine. Study-level points and caveats: Repertoire samples came only from after the peak T cell response. Reportedly, nearly half the spike-specific TCRs target unmutated variant regions. CD4 TCRs linked to vaccination spanned spike, dominating at 160-218 and 743-854.

A single count supports this clone. Its antigen is undetermined. Germline-derived CDR1 and CDR2 are LNHDA and SQIVND (reference sequence). The CDR3 loop spans 14 amino acids. V was shortened by 9 bases and J by 8 bases, with 22 bases between the two germline ends. The table came from immunoSEQ multiplex PCR; TCRdb's copy has only in-frame clones and leaves some out. This sample yields under 250,000 clones, of which under 95% are seen a single time; approximately 1% belongs to the top ten. The clonotype originates from an adult in good health. This specimen was peripheral blood, taken on day 0 of MenACWY control vaccination. This chain links TRBV19 with TRBJ1-2, with unresolved D. The CDR3 protein is CASRKPGAREGYTF. Here the CDR3 DNA reads TGTGCCAGCCGTAAACCAGGCGCTCGGGAGGGCTACACCTTC. The full variable domain, completed using reference TRBV19 and TRBJ1-2, is DGGITQSPKYLFRKEGQNVTLSCEQNLNHDAMYWYRQDPGQGLRLIYYSQIVNDFQKGDIAEGYSVSREKKESFPLTVTSAQKNPTAFYLCASRKPGAREGYTFGSGTRLTVV.